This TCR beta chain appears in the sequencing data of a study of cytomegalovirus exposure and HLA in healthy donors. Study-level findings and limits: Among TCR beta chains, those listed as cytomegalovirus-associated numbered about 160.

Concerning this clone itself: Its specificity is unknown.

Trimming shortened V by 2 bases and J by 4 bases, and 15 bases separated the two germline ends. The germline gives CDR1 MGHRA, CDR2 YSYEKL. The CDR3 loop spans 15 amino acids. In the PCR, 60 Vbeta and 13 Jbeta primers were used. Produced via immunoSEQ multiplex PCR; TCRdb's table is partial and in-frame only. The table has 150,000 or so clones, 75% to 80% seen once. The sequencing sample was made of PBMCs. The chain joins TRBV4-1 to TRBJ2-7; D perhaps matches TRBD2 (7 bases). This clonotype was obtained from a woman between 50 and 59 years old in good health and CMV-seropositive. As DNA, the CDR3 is TGCGCCAGCAGCCAACCCCCGGGGGGCAGGTACGAGCAGTACTTC. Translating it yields CASSQPPGGRYEQYF.